This T cell receptor (beta chain) was obtained from a study of CD8+CD57+ T cells in acquired aplastic anemia. At the level of the study: Healthy donors averaged roughly 11 million reads for CD4+ cells.

The V gene lost 5 bases and the J gene lost 8 bases, with 13 bases spanning the gap. CDR1 is LNHDA and CDR2 is SQIVND in the germline V gene (reference sequence). This CDR3 has 13 residues. This clonotype was seen many times. Profiling that covered TCR beta VDJ and CDR3 relied on genomic DNA as its template. One entry per CDR3 protein, called by TCRdb with MiXCR from the reads. The table has about 210,000 distinct CDR3 sequences, roughly 33% seen once. The clonotype originates from a human donor in good health, serving as a control. Sequencing input: sorted CD4+, CD8+, or CD8+CD57+ T cells (not recorded which) from PBMCs. The chain couples TRBV19 to TRBJ2-1, with D perhaps assigned TRBD1 or TRBD2 (5 bases each). Here the CDR3 reads CASSRDPVYEQFF. DNA of the CDR3: TGTGCCAGTAGTCGGGACCCCGTCTATGAGCAGTTCTTC. Supplemented by reference TRBV19 and TRBJ2-1, the full variable domain reads DGGITQSPKYLFRKEGQNVTLSCEQNLNHDAMYWYRQDPGQGLRLIYYSQIVNDFQKGDIAEGYSVSREKKESFPLTVTSAQKNPTAFYLCASSRDPVYEQFFGPGTRLTVL.